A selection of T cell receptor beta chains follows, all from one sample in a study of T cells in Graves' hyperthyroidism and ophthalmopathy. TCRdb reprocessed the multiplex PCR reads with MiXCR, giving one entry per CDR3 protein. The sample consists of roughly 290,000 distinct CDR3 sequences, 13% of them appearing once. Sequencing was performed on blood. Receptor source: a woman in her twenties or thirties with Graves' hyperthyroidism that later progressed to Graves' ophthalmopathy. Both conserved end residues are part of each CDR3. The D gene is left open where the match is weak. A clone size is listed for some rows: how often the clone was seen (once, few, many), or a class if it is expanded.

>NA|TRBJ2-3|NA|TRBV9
CASSPSGAALLTDTQYF
TGTGCCAGCAGCCCCAGCGGAGCGGCTTTACTCACAGATACGCAGTATTTT
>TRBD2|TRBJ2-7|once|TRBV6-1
CASRPNYGGREQYF
TGTGCCAGCAGGCCCAACTACGGGGGGAGGGAGCAGTACTTC
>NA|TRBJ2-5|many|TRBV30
CAWSVGHSQETQYF
TGTGCCTGGAGTGTAGGGCACTCTCAAGAGACCCAGTACTTC
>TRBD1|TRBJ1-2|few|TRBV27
CASRGQGGGGYTF
TGTGCCAGCCGGGGACAGGGAGGAGGTGGCTACACCTTC
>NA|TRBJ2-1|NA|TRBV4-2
CASSQDFAAGTNEQFF
TGTGCCAGCAGCCAAGATTTTGCGGCCGGTACAAATGAGCAGTTCTTC
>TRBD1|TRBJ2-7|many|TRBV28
CASSLGQEFYEQYF
TGTGCCAGCAGTTTGGGACAGGAGTTCTACGAGCAGTACTTC
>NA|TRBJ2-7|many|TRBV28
CASSLPGGGAYEQYF
TGTGCCAGCAGTTTACCGGGTGGGGGAGCTTACGAGCAGTACTTC
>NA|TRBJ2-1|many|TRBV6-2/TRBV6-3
CASSYIADYNEQFF
TGTGCCAGCAGTTACATAGCGGATTACAATGAGCAGTTCTTC
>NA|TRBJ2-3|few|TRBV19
CASSIGRADTQYF
TGTGCCAGTAGTATCGGGCGCGCAGATACGCAGTATTTT
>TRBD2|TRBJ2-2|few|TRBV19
CASSLTSGSSSGELFF
TGTGCCAGTAGTCTTACTAGCGGGAGTTCTTCCGGGGAGCTGTTTTTT
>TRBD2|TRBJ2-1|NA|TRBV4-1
CASSLFIVRAGGQNEQFF
TGCGCCAGCAGCCTGTTTATTGTCCGGGCGGGGGGGCAGAATGAGCAGTTCTTC